The clone carrying this T cell receptor (beta chain) has more than one count but fewer than ten. Its antigen is currently unknown. RNA transcripts were the template for amplifying TCR beta CDR3 regions. The TCR CDR3 first-round RT-PCR relied on the HTBI primer set. MiXCR, run by TCRdb on the multiplex PCR reads, gives a single entry per CDR3 protein. Altogether about 770,000 distinct CDR3 sequences are present, roughly a sixth being singletons, with the ten largest covering roughly 17%. Germline CDR1 LNHDA, CDR2 SQIVND (reference sequence). With 6 bases removed from V and 5 bases from J, the gap between germline ends came to 13 bases. The CDR3 has 14 amino acids. Exclusion of a patient resulted from uncontrolled infection, other autoimmune disease, pregnancy or lactation. The sample comes from a study of T cells in Graves' hyperthyroidism and ophthalmopathy. For the study at large: Specimen type is peripheral blood, collected at initial diagnosis prior to any treatment. Study outcomes and limitations: Expanded thyroid clonotypes (above 0.001) were mostly also found in blood.

The clonotype was recovered from a woman aged 45-65 years with Graves' hyperthyroidism that later progressed to Graves' ophthalmopathy. The chain carries TRBV19 and TRBJ1-4, with no clear D. Sequenced material: blood. CDR3 sequence: CASRDLNSNEKLFF. The CDR3 region has the DNA TGTGCCAGTAGGGACCTTAACAGCAATGAAAAACTGTTTTTT. The variable domain in full, completed from reference TRBV19 and TRBJ1-4, reads DGGITQSPKYLFRKEGQNVTLSCEQNLNHDAMYWYRQDPGQGLRLIYYSQIVNDFQKGDIAEGYSVSREKKESFPLTVTSAQKNPTAFYLCASRDLNSNEKLFFGSGTQLSVL.